This T cell receptor beta chain was retrieved from a study of cytomegalovirus exposure and HLA in healthy donors. The length of the CDR3 is 14 residues. With 5 bases removed from V and 6 bases from J, the gap between germline ends came to 13 bases. Germline values: CDR1 SEHNR, CDR2 FQNEAQ (reference sequence). A word on this clone: Antigen unknown.

PCR employed 60 Vbeta and 13 Jbeta primers. Sequencing used immunoSEQ multiplex PCR; TCRdb keeps in-frame clones, though not all of them. Of 120,000 or so clones listed, 74% are singletons. Study-wide results and limits: Overall, 164 TCR beta chains were annotated as cytomegalovirus-associated.

This sequence joins TRBV7-9 and TRBJ1-4; D unclear. The TCR comes from a woman aged 45-59 years in good health and CMV-seropositive. The sequencing sample was made of PBMCs. The CDR3 sequence is CASSVDGVDEKLFF. CDR3 sequence (DNA): TGTGCCAGCAGCGTAGACGGGGTAGATGAAAAACTGTTTTTT.